The present T cell receptor (beta chain) was sequenced within a study of lymphopenia after photon versus proton radiotherapy. Study-level results: Post-nadir TCR diversity decline inversely tracked overall survival among those who died. After the lymphocyte nadir, photon-treated repertoires showed oligoclonal expansion, especially of CD8+ Temra cells. Relative stability marked proton patients; photon patients lost diversity and naive cells.

As to this clone: Its matching antigen is unknown.

Sequencing used immunoSEQ multiplex PCR; TCRdb keeps in-frame clones, though not all of them. The sample records roughly 150,000 clones, more than 85% being singletons. Trimming removed 3 bases from V and 8 bases from J; junction bases left unmatched: 4. The length of the CDR3 is 12 residues. Germline assignment: CDR1 SGHDT and CDR2 YYEEEE. The material sequenced was peripheral blood, taken from a patient treated with photon-based radiotherapy. The gene calls are TRBV5-6 and TRBJ1-2; 7 bases match TRBD1. The clonotype was recovered from a man between 45 and 60 years old with gastric cancer. The CDR3: CASSYTGDGYTF. Here the CDR3 DNA reads TGTGCCAGCAGCTACACAGGGGACGGCTACACCTTC.